The entry below describes one T cell receptor beta chain. It has no known antigen specificity. No clone much larger than this one lies a single base away; base qualities are absent. The sample comes from a study of shared clonotypes between healthy human individuals (TCRdb year 2020). As for the study more broadly: Two women and three men aged 18 to 49 years were included in the cohort. For each donor, three plates each were used for CD4 naive and CD4 memory, two plates were used for CD8 naive, and one plate was used for CD8 memory. The study deeply sequenced blood TCR repertoires of five healthy adults to estimate repertoire size and the extent of clonotype sharing between individuals. Libraries were prepared and TCR repertoires were sequenced by different laboratories using diverse techniques, in order to increase sequencing depth and limit assay-specific biases. Per donor, leukapheresis produced somewhere between about 0.8 and 9 billion PBMCs.

What the work shows at the level of the full study, not this receptor alone: The genetic and exposure-history diversity represented was limited by the small number of donors. Naive subsets generally had larger estimated clonotype richness than memory subsets. Pairwise subsampling indicated that sequencing depth was expected to affect the degree of clonotype sharing among donors. Incomplete sequencing was indicated by rarefaction of sorted-subset datasets, despite the large sequencing depth. Sampling was restricted to blood, and TCR repertoires in tissue are likely to differ from TCR repertoires in blood. Compared with non-shared clonotypes, the clonotypes found in all four sorted-subset donors had higher generation probabilities. Sharing across several donors was observed for approximately 4.6% of naive CD4, over 3% of naive CD8, 2.3% of memory CD4, and around 0.4% of memory CD8 clonotypes.

Using the deep immunoSEQ assay, TCR CDR3 regions were amplified from genomic DNA by multiplex PCR. Extracted genomic DNA from each cell subset was spread evenly across all wells of several immunoSEQ 96-well plates, with each plate serving as a replicate. For sorted subsets, 200 ng of genomic DNA, equivalent to about 30,000 T cell genomes, went into each replicate PCR. Purified libraries were quantified with a Qubit 3.0 fluorometer, sized on a Bioanalyzer 2100, and re-quantified with the KAPA Library Quantification kit. A separate single-read 150-cycle Illumina NextSeq 550 flow cell was used to sequence each immunoSEQ 96-well plate. Per the authors' processing: Because the immunoSEQ output included only junctional sequences and no quality scores, the filtering could not be the same as the filtering used for full-length reads. Sequences were annotated with PyIR, a Python wrapper for IgBLAST v1.9, and V/J genes and CDR3 were assigned using IMGT germline references. Reads with weak V/J assignments (E-value above 1e-6), missing CDR3, stop codons, out-of-frame junctions, or ambiguous translated residues were removed. V3J clonotypes were defined as sequences sharing the same inferred V gene, J gene, and CDR3 amino acid sequence. To compute the percentage overlap between repertoires, the number of shared unique clonotypes was divided by the size of the smaller repertoire. Repertoire richness was assessed with RTK rarefaction, the Chao1 estimator, and Recon v2.1 estimates of unobserved clonotypes. Generation probabilities were computed with OLGA for all TCRbeta clonotypes obtained by the gDNA method from several donors. TCRdb took this table from immuneACCESS and kept in-frame rearrangements with V and J called. Such tables lack part of the clones; where checked against another copy, unresolved V genes explain under half of the gap, and the rest is unexplained. The V and J calls and the clone size are those of that table, but D and trimming were determined from the DNA. In all, the sample holds 2.3 million or so clones, and 80% to 95% of those were seen once. The ten largest clones take up 0.35% to 0.45% of the sample.

The donors were healthy, HIV-negative adults with no recently reported acute infections or vaccinations. Only Caucasian adults living in Nashville, Tennessee, USA were represented among the donors. CD4+ T cells were enriched by magnetic negative selection, after which naive cells were positively selected on CD45RA and the negative fraction was taken as the memory subset. Blood was obtained by leukapheresis, after which PBMCs were separated by Ficoll-Histopaque density gradient centrifugation and cryopreserved in liquid nitrogen vapor phase. Analytical flow cytometry was used to check the purity and quantity of every magnetically sorted T cell population. Genomic DNA was isolated from every sorted fraction and measured by UV absorbance on a Nanodrop 2000c. The CDR1 and CDR2 encoded by the germline V gene (reference sequence) are LNHDA and SQIVND. Spanning cysteine to phenylalanine, the CDR3 consists of 11 amino acids. Kept here is only the CDR3 DNA, which spans 33 bases and is read in frame from base 1. Cut back by 5 bases and 5 bases, the V and J ends lie 6 bases apart.

The source material was naive CD4+ T cells from PBMCs. The cell subset or site label for this specimen denotes: CD45RA+ positively selected. The clonotype originates from a man aged 18 to 30 in good health. Some clones in this sample may be carry-over from other donors' samples. The rearranged segments are TRBV19 and TRBJ2-5; the D gene lacks a confident call. The CDR3 loop reads CASSSYETQYF. The nucleotides read TGTGCCAGTAGTTCATATGAGACCCAGTACTTC.